A single sample gave rise to the 8 T cell receptor beta chains below, sequenced in a study of CD8+ T cells in alopecia areata. Isolated RNA was reverse transcribed into cDNA used as the sequencing template. The repertoire was sequenced with immunoSEQ multiplex PCR; TCRdb's copy has only in-frame clones and lacks some. The sample records around 250,000 clones, 67% being singletons. Here the sequenced sample was CD4+ T cells sorted from blood, taken at week 0. These receptors were taken from a human donor with alopecia areata.

With respect to this clone: This CDR3 is also generated by other DNA sequences in the sample. The rearrangement links TRBV9 to TRBJ2-3; D gene unclear. Germline V CDR1 and CDR2: SGDLS, YYNGEE. Trimming removed 0 bases from V and 4 bases from J, with 3 bases in between. CDR3 length equals 12 residues. Written as DNA, the CDR3 is TGTGCCAGCAGCGTAGGTCCAGATACGCAGTATTTT. Translating gives CASSVGPDTQYF.

This clone came up a few times. The J gene is TRBJ1-4, the V gene TRBV23-1; maybe TRBD1 (6 bases). TRBV23-1 is assigned to the ORF class and has an uncertain function. This CDR3 is 15 amino acids long. Trimming left V 2 bases short and J 7 bases short, with 14 bases between. CDR3 sequence reads: CASSQRQGRSEKLFF. The CDR3 coding sequence is TGCGCCAGCAGTCAACGGCAGGGGAGGAGTGAAAAACTGTTTTTT.

The chain combines TRBV5-1 with TRBJ1-6; D unclear. V lost 4 bases and J 7 bases, leaving 9 bases between the germline ends. CDR1 and CDR2 (germline): SGHRS, YFSETQ. This CDR3 has 13 amino acids. The DNA for the CDR3 is TGCGCCAGCAGCACGGATGGCAATTCACCCCTCCACTTT. This codes for CASSTDGNSPLHF.

V usage is TRBV9 and J usage is TRBJ2-5; no reliable D call. Germline V gene lookup returns CDR1 SGDLS and CDR2 YYNGEE. Trimming shortened V by 0 bases and J by 5 bases, and 14 bases separated the two germline ends. The CDR3 contains 15 residues. Here the CDR3 DNA reads TGTGCCAGCAGCGTAGGAGGAACCCCCTCTGAGACCCAGTACTTC. The encoded protein is CASSVGGTPSETQYF.

V and J are TRBV29-1 and TRBJ1-1; the D is unclear. This CDR3 comprises 13 residues. CDR1 and CDR2 from the germline V gene are SQVTM and ANQGSEA. Trimming removed 5 bases at V and 1 base at J, with 11 bases between. CDR3 region: CSVRREANTEAFF. The CDR3 nucleotides are TGCAGCGTTAGAAGGGAGGCGAACACTGAAGCTTTCTTT.

The V call is TRBV30, the J call TRBJ2-3; TRBD1 agrees at 11 bases. J was trimmed by 4 bases and V by 1 base; bases with no gene match: 4. Germline CDR1 GTSNPN, CDR2 SVGIG (reference sequence). This CDR3 is built from 15 residues. The CDR3: CAWSAPGQGADTQYF. The CDR3 DNA sequence: TGTGCCTGGAGTGCCCCGGGACAGGGGGCAGATACGCAGTATTTT.

This clone came up a few times. CDR3 sequence: CASKGQSNQPQHF. The CDR3 nucleotides read TGTGCCAGCAAGGGACAAAGCAATCAGCCCCAGCATTTT. The chain employs TRBV2 and TRBJ1-5; tentatively, D is TRBD1 (6 bases). The CDR3 has 13 amino acids. Germline values: CDR1 SNHLY, CDR2 FYNNEI. Trimming stripped 7 bases from V and 1 base from J, with 8 bases between.

The chain joins TRBV9 to TRBJ2-5; maybe TRBD2 (5 bases). The CDR3 covers 14 residues. Per the germline V gene, CDR1 is SGDLS and CDR2 is YYNGEE. Trimming left V 4 bases short and J 4 bases short, with 14 bases between. CDR3 protein: CASSPTLGGETQYF. The CDR3 region has the DNA TGTGCCAGCAGCCCCACACTAGGAGGAGAGACCCAGTACTTC. The variable domain in full, completed from reference TRBV9 and TRBJ2-5, reads DSGVTQTPKHLITATGQRVTLRCSPRSGDLSVYWYQQSLDQGLQFLIQYYNGEERAKGNILERFSAQQFPDLHSELNLSSLELGDSALYFCASSPTLGGETQYFGPGTRLLVL.